This is a list of T cell receptor beta chains from one sample in a study of T cells in Graves' hyperthyroidism and ophthalmopathy. Using its own MiXCR run on the multiplex PCR reads, TCRdb lists one record per CDR3 protein. The sample records approximately 740,000 distinct CDR3 sequences, roughly 15% being singletons. Material for sequencing was blood. The receptors come from a young woman with Graves' hyperthyroidism. The CDR3 runs from the conserved cysteine through the conserved F or W. A D gene is named only where the DNA matches it firmly. The size of a clone is reported for some rows only, either as once, few or many, or as a class for expanded clones.

abundance	v_gene	d_gene	j_gene	CDR3nt	CDR3aa
NA	TRBV7-9	TRBD2	TRBJ2-2	TGTGCCAGCAGCTCAGGTGTAGCGGGTTTCACCGGGGAGCTGTTTTTT	CASSSGVAGFTGELFF
many	TRBV9	NA	TRBJ2-2	TGTGCCAGCAGCGCTCGGTACGGGGAGCTGTTTTTT	CASSARYGELFF
many	TRBV12-3/TRBV12-4	NA	TRBJ2-7	TGTGCCAGCAGCCCTGCCAACGAGCAGTACTTC	CASSPANEQYF
NA	TRBV9	NA	TRBJ1-2	TGTGCCAGCAGCCCGACGGACTGGAACTATGGCTACACCTTC	CASSPTDWNYGYTF
many	TRBV2	NA	TRBJ2-1	TGTGCCAGCAGTGGACAAAGAGAGAGCTCCTACAATGAGCAGTTCTTC	CASSGQRESSYNEQFF
many	TRBV15	TRBD1	TRBJ1-2	TGTGCCACTACGACCGAGCCCGGACAGGGGGCGGACTATGGCTACACCTTC	CATTTEPGQGADYGYTF
many	TRBV10-3	TRBD1	TRBJ1-1	TGTGCCATGGCGGACAGGACGAACACTGAAGCTTTCTTT	CAMADRTNTEAFF
few	TRBV9	NA	TRBJ2-7	TGTGCCAGCAGCGTAGACGGAACATACGAGCAGTACTTC	CASSVDGTYEQYF
few	TRBV6-4	NA	TRBJ2-5	TGTGCCAGCAGACATCTCAGGAATGATGAGACCCAGTACTTC	CASRHLRNDETQYF
NA	TRBV4-3	NA	TRBJ2-2	TGCGCCAGCAGCCAAGATACAAGCACCGGGGAGCTGTTTTTT	CASSQDTSTGELFF
few	TRBV4-3	NA	TRBJ1-1	TGCGCCAGCAGCCAAAGGGGACCGAACACTGAAGCTTTCTTT	CASSQRGPNTEAFF
NA	TRBV27	TRBD1	TRBJ2-7	TGTGCCAGCAGTTTATCGGCTGGGACAGGCCACTACGAGCAGTACTTC	CASSLSAGTGHYEQYF
many	TRBV2	NA	TRBJ1-4	TGTGCCAGCAGTGAAACCCCGGTGGGAGGTAATGAAAAACTGTTTTTT	CASSETPVGGNEKLFF
NA	TRBV2	TRBD1	TRBJ2-2	TGTGCCAGCAGGCCTCCAGGGGGCGACACCGGGGAGCTGTTTTTT	CASRPPGGDTGELFF
many	TRBV5-6	NA	TRBJ1-1	TGTGCCAGCAGCTATGACCGGGCAAGGCGGGCGAACACTGAAGCTTTCTTT	CASSYDRARRANTEAFF
many	TRBV28	NA	TRBJ2-7	TGTGCCAGCAGAAGGGCCTCCTACGAGCAGTACTTC	CASRRASYEQYF
many	TRBV2	TRBD1	TRBJ2-3	TGTGCCAGCAGTAGAACAGGGGTCACAGATACGCAGTATTTT	CASSRTGVTDTQYF
few	TRBV28	TRBD1	TRBJ2-4	TGTGCCAGCAGCACACCCGGGACAGGGGCCGGAAACATTCAGTACTTC	CASSTPGTGAGNIQYF
few	TRBV19	TRBD2	TRBJ2-1	TGTGCCAGTAGTATTAGCGGGAGTTCGAAGGAGCAGTTCTTC	CASSISGSSKEQFF
few	TRBV9	TRBD2	TRBJ2-1	TGTGCCAGCAGCGAGGGGACTAGCGGACGCACACTGAACAATGAGCAGTTCTTC	CASSEGTSGRTLNNEQFF
many	TRBV11-2	NA	TRBJ1-4	TGTGCCAGCGCGGCGAGGAGTAATGAAAAACTGTTTTTT	CASAARSNEKLFF
few	TRBV7-9	TRBD1	TRBJ2-1	TGTGCCAGCAGCTTCCCCGGGACAGGAATCTACAATGAGCAGTTCTTC	CASSFPGTGIYNEQFF
many	TRBV30	TRBD1	TRBJ1-2	TGTGCCTCTGAACCCGGGACAGGGGGTTTGGGCTACACCTTC	CASEPGTGGLGYTF
few	TRBV20-1	TRBD2	TRBJ2-5	TGCAGTGCTAGACCTCTCCTGGGGCTAGCGGGAAGAGAGACCCAGTACTTC	CSARPLLGLAGRETQYF
many	TRBV7-8	NA	TRBJ1-1	TGTGCCAGCAGCTTCCAAGGACAGTCGGGCACTGAAGCTTTCTTT	CASSFQGQSGTEAFF
NA	TRBV14	TRBD2	TRBJ2-5	TGTGCCAGCAGCCAAAGGTCCGGGACTAGGGGGGAGACCCAGTACTTC	CASSQRSGTRGETQYF
few	TRBV10-3	TRBD1	TRBJ1-2	TGTGCCATCAGTGAGTGGGCCACGACAGGGCATGGCTACACCTTC	CAISEWATTGHGYTF
few	TRBV20-1	TRBD1	TRBJ2-1	TGCAGTGCACTCCGGGACAGGGTTTATGAGCAGTTCTTC	CSALRDRVYEQFF
many	TRBV3-1	TRBD2	TRBJ2-7	TGTGCCAGCAGCCCCTGGACTAGCGCAACCTACGAGCAGTACTTC	CASSPWTSATYEQYF
NA	TRBV19	NA	TRBJ1-3	TGTGCCAGTAGTATAGAGGTCGGCACCATCGTCGGAAACACCATATATTTT	CASSIEVGTIVGNTIYF
NA	TRBV7-9	TRBD2	TRBJ2-1	TGTGCCAGCAGCTCGGGGACTAGCGAGAATGAGCAGTTCTTC	CASSSGTSENEQFF
NA	TRBV5-4	NA	TRBJ1-1	TGTGCCAGCAGCTTCCTGACAGACAACACTGAAGCTTTCTTT	CASSFLTDNTEAFF
many	TRBV20-1	NA	TRBJ1-5	TGCAGTGCTAGAGTAGGGGCTCAGCCCCAGCATTTT	CSARVGAQPQHF
NA	TRBV9	TRBD2	TRBJ2-3	TGTGCCAGCAGCTCTGGGGCTAGCGGCGGAGATACGCAGTATTTT	CASSSGASGGDTQYF
many	TRBV20-1	NA	TRBJ2-7	TGCAGTGCTAGAGCCTCAACCTACGAGCAGTACTTC	CSARASTYEQYF
few	TRBV7-3	NA	TRBJ2-1	TGTGCCAGCAGCTCCAACACCGGGCCGGGGAATGAGCAGTTCTTC	CASSSNTGPGNEQFF
NA	TRBV29-1	NA	TRBJ2-1	TGCAGCGCTGTGCTTGCGGCCGACAATGAGCAGTTCTTC	CSAVLAADNEQFF
few	TRBV6-5	NA	TRBJ1-5	TGTGCCAGCAGTTACAGGGGAATAAGGAATAGCAATCAGCCCCAGCATTTT	CASSYRGIRNSNQPQHF
NA	TRBV5-1	TRBD2	TRBJ2-2	TGCGCCAGCAGTTTGACTAGCGGGAGCTCCGGGGAGCTGTTTTTT	CASSLTSGSSGELFF
NA	TRBV12-3/TRBV12-4	TRBD1	TRBJ1-6	TGTGCCAGCAGTTGGGACAGGGGTTCACCCCTCCACTTT	CASSWDRGSPLHF
many	TRBV28	NA	TRBJ2-3	TGTGCCAGCAGTTTATTGACGGTCCTGAACACAGATACGCAGTATTTT	CASSLLTVLNTDTQYF
many	TRBV5-6	NA	TRBJ2-7	TGTGCCAGCAGCTTGGAGGGACGGGGACGTTCCGAGCAGTACTTC	CASSLEGRGRSEQYF